The 28 T cell receptor beta chains listed next were all sequenced from one sample in a study of blood T cell repertoires in COVID-19. The data were produced by immunoSEQ multiplex PCR, yet TCRdb's version contains in-frame clones alone and is incomplete. The top ten hold roughly 1.1% of the sample, which has 150,000 or so clones, around 85% seen once. The sequencing sample was made of peripheral blood. The origin of the receptors is a man aged 55 to 69 who had recovered from COVID-19.

This clone was detected a few times. The rearrangement uses TRBV11-3 and TRBJ2-2; D is ambiguous. Germline CDR1 and CDR2: SGHNT and YENEEA. Trimming took off 3 bases at V and 6 bases at J, with 2 bases between the two ends. This CDR3 comprises 11 residues. The CDR3 DNA sequence: TGTGCCAGCAGCTTCGCCGGGGAGCTGTTTTTT. Encoded protein: CASSFAGELFF.

V gene TRBV9 combines with J gene TRBJ2-1, with 10 positions matching TRBD2. The junction had 17 bases not matched to a gene; V was cut back by 2 bases and J by 9 bases. Germline V gene sequence: CDR1 SGDLS, CDR2 YYNGEE. This CDR3 is built from 18 residues. The CDR3 loop is CASSVAGGIAGGYGEQFF. The CDR3 nucleotides are TGTGCCAGCAGCGTTGCTGGGGGCATAGCGGGGGGATACGGTGAGCAGTTCTTC.

The chain joins TRBV5-1 to TRBJ2-3, with 8 bases lining up with TRBD2. Germline assignment: CDR1 SGHRS and CDR2 YFSETQ. Trimming cost V 4 bases and J 1 base; bases outside gene matches: 8. The CDR3 is 16 amino acids. CDR3 nucleotides: TGCGCCAGCAGCGGTCGCAGAGCGGGGGGCACAGATACGCAGTATTTT. This translates into CASSGRRAGGTDTQYF.

The chain couples TRBV6-5 to TRBJ1-2, with a tentative D call TRBD1 (5 bases). Trimming stripped 6 bases from V and 2 bases from J, with 16 bases between. The germline V gene has CDR1 MNHEY and CDR2 SVGAGI. This CDR3 spans 15 amino acids. The CDR3 bases are TGTGCCAGCAGCAACGGACAACGACGAAACTATGGCTACACCTTC. Encoded protein: CASSNGQRRNYGYTF.

This clone was recorded once. The J gene is TRBJ2-5, the V gene TRBV5-8, with D perhaps matching TRBD1 (6 bases). The CDR3 length is 13 residues. CDR1 and CDR2 (germline): SGHTS, YDEGEE. Trimming stripped 4 bases from V and 6 bases from J, with 13 bases between. The CDR3 DNA reads TGTGCCAGCAGCCTTAACAGGGCGCAGACCCAGTACTTC. Protein: CASSLNRAQTQYF.

CDR3 nucleotide sequence: TGTGCCAGCAGTTCAGCGGGGGGACGCACCGGGGAGCTGTTTTTT. Translation: CASSSAGGRTGELFF. The chain recombines TRBV6-5 with TRBJ2-2, with TRBD2 identical over 9 bases. Germline V gives CDR1 MNHEY, CDR2 SVGAGI. Losses at the gene ends were 4 bases for V and 4 bases for J; bases not matched to a gene: 4. The CDR3 is 15 amino acids.

The chain uses TRBV6-1 and TRBJ1-2; unclear D gene. Germline V CDR1 and CDR2: MNHNS, SASEGT. The V gene lost 3 bases and the J gene lost 4 bases, with 12 bases spanning the gap. CDR3 length equals 14 residues. CDR3 amino acids: CASSDRGSGYGYTF. The CDR3 DNA is TGTGCCAGCAGTGACAGAGGCTCCGGCTATGGCTACACCTTC.

The chain is built from TRBV18 and TRBJ2-3; the D gene is possibly TRBD1 (5 bases). The length of the CDR3 is 15 residues. Trimming pared 1 base from V and 2 bases from J, leaving 10 bases between. Germline CDR1 KGHSH, CDR2 LQKENI. The CDR3 here is CASSPRDSDTDTQYF. CDR3 bases: TGTGCCAGCTCACCACGAGACAGTGACACAGATACGCAGTATTTT.

The J gene is TRBJ1-1, the V gene TRBV4-2, with D uncertain. Germline values: CDR1 LGHNA, CDR2 YNFKEQ. The CDR3 consists of 14 residues. V lost 4 bases and J lost 0, with 9 bases in between. The CDR3 nucleotides read TGTGCCAGCAGCCGCACCACTATGAACACTGAAGCTTTCTTT. It yields the protein CASSRTTMNTEAFF.

This clone was recorded a few times. The V and J genes are TRBV6-1 and TRBJ2-1, with 10 positions matching TRBD2. The CDR3 length is 15 residues. The trim removed 2 bases at V and 8 bases at J, leaving 6 bases unmatched. Germline V gene data show CDR1 as MNHNS and CDR2 as SASEGT. CDR3 DNA sequence: TGTGCCAGCAGTGAAAGTAGCGGGGGGCCGGATGAGCAGTTCTTC. Protein sequence: CASSESSGGPDEQFF.

The V and J genes are TRBV15 and TRBJ1-2, with a tentative D call TRBD1 (5 bases). V lost 0 bases and J 2 bases, leaving 10 bases between the germline ends. Looked up from germline, CDR1 is LNHNV and CDR2 is YYDKDF (reference sequence). This CDR3 comprises 15 residues. CDR3 loop: CATSRDQGSNYGYTF. CDR3 coding DNA: TGTGCCACCAGCAGAGATCAGGGCAGCAACTATGGCTACACCTTC. Full variable domain (missing parts from reference TRBV15 and TRBJ1-2): DAMVIQNPRYQVTQFGKPVTLSCSQTLNHNVMYWYQQKSSQAPKLLFHYYDKDFNNEADTPDNFQSRRPNTSFCFLDIRSPGLGDTAMYLCATSRDQGSNYGYTFGSGTRLTVV.

This sequence joins TRBV13 and TRBJ2-2; maybe TRBD2 (6 bases). The CDR3 length is 17 residues. V lost 3 bases and J 4 bases, leaving 18 bases between the germline ends. CDR1 is PRHDT and CDR2 is FYEKMQ in the germline V gene (reference sequence). DNA for the CDR3: TGTGCCAGCAGCTTCCCTTCCGGGCGGGGATCCACCGGGGAGCTGTTTTTT. This translates into CASSFPSGRGSTGELFF.

CDR3: CASSTFAKGNTIYF. In nucleotides, the CDR3 is TGTGCCAGCAGCACCTTCGCGAAGGGAAACACCATATATTTT. The J gene is TRBJ1-3, the V gene TRBV7-8; D is unresolved. V was pared by 5 bases and J by 4 bases, with 12 bases between. This CDR3 spans 14 amino acids. CDR1 and CDR2 from the germline V gene are SGHVS and FQNEAQ.

The CDR3 protein is CSAYGRGFAEAFF. Written as DNA, the CDR3 is TGCAGCGCCTACGGCAGGGGATTTGCTGAAGCTTTCTTT. The chain uses TRBV29-1 and TRBJ1-1; D is possibly TRBD1 (6 bases). V lost 7 bases and J 6 bases, leaving 18 bases between the germline ends. The CDR3 is 13 residues long. CDR1 SQVTM and CDR2 ANQGSEA come from the germline V gene. The complete variable domain, with remaining parts taken from reference TRBV29-1 and TRBJ1-1, reads SAVISQKPSRDICQRGTSLTIQCQVDSQVTMMFWYRQQPGQSLTLIATANQGSEATYESGFVIDKFPISRPNLTFSTLTVSNMSPEDSSIYLCSAYGRGFAEAFFGQGTRLTVV.

The rearrangement uses TRBV18 and TRBJ1-4; 7 bases agree with TRBD1. CDR1 KGHSH and CDR2 LQKENI come from the germline V gene. The CDR3 runs to 15 residues. V shed 5 bases and J 4 bases; nucleotides not matched to a gene: 7. The CDR3 spells CASSATGVLNEKLFF. CDR3 sequence (DNA): TGTGCCAGCTCAGCCACAGGGGTCCTTAATGAAAAACTGTTTTTT. The whole variable domain, filled in from reference TRBV18 and TRBJ1-4, reads NAGVMQNPRHLVRRRGQEARLRCSPMKGHSHVYWYRQLPEEGLKFMVYLQKENIIDESGMPKERFSAEFPKEGPSILRIQQVVRGDSAAYFCASSATGVLNEKLFFGSGTQLSVL.

The chain combines TRBV3-1 (or the pseudogene TRBV3-2) with TRBJ1-2; D unresolved. The germline V and J ends were trimmed by 2 bases and 0 bases, with 16 bases remaining between them. The CDR3 has 17 amino acids. Per the germline V gene, CDR1 is LGHDT and CDR2 is YNNKEL (reference sequence). The CDR3 DNA is TGTGCCAGCAGCCAACCAGACGGAGCCGCTTCTAACTATGGCTACACCTTC. Translating it yields CASSQPDGAASNYGYTF.

This sequence joins TRBV18 and TRBJ2-7; 11 nucleotides match TRBD1. This CDR3 spans 14 amino acids. The J segment lost 4 bases and the V segment lost 6 bases, leaving 5 bases of the junction unmatched. CDR1 and CDR2 (germline): KGHSH, LQKENI. The CDR3, as DNA: TGTGCCAGCTCCCGGACAGGGGGCGAGTACGAGCAGTACTTC. Its translation: CASSRTGGEYEQYF.

The chain links TRBV5-8 to TRBJ1-2, with no clear D. V dropped 4 bases and J dropped 4 bases, with 2 bases sitting between them. In germline, CDR1 is SGHTS, CDR2 YDEGEE. The CDR3 loop spans 10 amino acids. CDR3 DNA: TGTGCCAGCAGCCTCTATGGCTACACCTTC. Protein product: CASSLYGYTF.

The CDR3 sequence: CASSPTSTGRNSPLHF. CDR3 sequence (DNA): TGTGCCAGCAGCCCGACTTCGACAGGGAGGAATTCACCCCTCCACTTT. The chain couples TRBV3-1 (or the pseudogene TRBV3-2) to TRBJ1-6; 7 bases map to TRBD1. CDR1 LGHDT and CDR2 YNNKEL come from the germline V gene (reference sequence). V lost 4 bases, J lost 7 bases, and 10 bases stayed unmatched. This CDR3 comprises 16 residues.

The V gene is TRBV4-2, the J gene TRBJ1-1, with D tentatively TRBD1 (5 bases). CDR3 length equals 16 residues. The germline CDR1 and CDR2 sequences are LGHNA and YNFKEQ. Trimming stripped 4 bases from V and 0 bases from J, with 15 bases between. The CDR3 bases are TGTGCCAGCAGCCCCCGTGGGGCGGGGATGAACACTGAAGCTTTCTTT. Residues: CASSPRGAGMNTEAFF.

This clone appeared a few times. The gene calls are TRBV18 and TRBJ2-1; TRBD1 aligns across 9 bases. The V gene end was trimmed by 4 bases and the J gene end by 8 bases; junction bases not matched to a gene: 9. The CDR3 totals 15 residues. CDR1 KGHSH and CDR2 LQKENI come from the germline V gene. The CDR3 is CASSRGQGDFDEQFF. DNA for the CDR3: TGTGCCAGCTCACGGGGACAGGGAGATTTTGATGAGCAGTTCTTC.

This chain links TRBV18 with TRBJ1-3, with D tentatively TRBD1 (6 bases). The CDR3 extends over 15 amino acids. V dropped 3 bases and J dropped 2 bases, with 11 bases sitting between them. The germline CDR1 and CDR2 sequences are KGHSH and LQKENI. The CDR3 loop reads CASSPVRGTGNTIYF. The CDR3 DNA is TGTGCCAGCTCACCCGTCAGGGGCACTGGAAACACCATATATTTT.

The chain is built from TRBV13 and TRBJ1-3; D is possibly TRBD1 (6 bases). CDR1 is PRHDT, CDR2 FYEKMQ, per germline (reference sequence). The ends were cut back, 5 bases at V and 0 bases at J, with 17 bases in the middle. The CDR3 extends over 17 amino acids. The CDR3 sequence is CASSLRTAFVSGNTIYF. In DNA, the CDR3 is TGTGCCAGCAGCCTTCGGACAGCCTTCGTCTCTGGAAACACCATATATTTT.

This chain links TRBV27 with TRBJ2-5; 8 nucleotides agree with TRBD2. With 6 bases clipped from V and 0 bases from J, the junction kept 9 bases outside the gene matches. CDR3 size: 16 residues. Germline V gives CDR1 MNHEY, CDR2 SMNVEV (reference sequence). CDR3 nucleotide sequence: TGTGCCAGCAGCCGCACTAGCGGAGACCACCAAGAGACCCAGTACTTC. Its translation is CASSRTSGDHQETQYF.

This rearrangement joins TRBV11-2 to TRBJ2-7; D might be TRBD1 (5 bases). The CDR3 runs 13 residues. Trimming stripped 0 bases from V and 6 bases from J, with 9 bases between. Germline CDR1 is SGHAT and CDR2 is FQNNGV. The DNA for the CDR3 is TGTGCCAGCAGCTTAGAAAGGGGTAGCGAGCAGTACTTC. As protein: CASSLERGSEQYF.

The sample holds one count of this clone. The chain uses TRBV7-6 and TRBJ1-1; D is ambiguous. Germline V gene lookup returns CDR1 SGHVS and CDR2 FNYEAQ. The CDR3 loop spans 20 amino acids. Between the trimmed V and J ends, which lost 5 bases and 0 bases, there was a span of 28 bases. The CDR3 sequence: CASSPLIGPTHSNMNTEAFF. The CDR3 DNA reads as TGTGCCAGCAGCCCACTAATAGGCCCAACACATTCTAACATGAACACTGAAGCTTTCTTT.

The rearrangement joins TRBV4-3 to TRBJ2-3; TRBD1 matches at 8 bases. Germline V gives CDR1 LGHNA, CDR2 YSLEER. This CDR3 spans 16 amino acids. After removal of 4 bases from V and 5 bases from J, the junction contained 11 bases not matched to a gene. The CDR3 spells CASSLSRGLDGDTQYF. In DNA, the CDR3 is TGCGCCAGCAGCCTTAGCAGGGGGCTAGATGGAGATACGCAGTATTTT.

In regard to this clone: One junction end does not reproduce the germline sequence, and a read error may be involved. V is TRBV30 and J is TRBJ2-1; 9 bases align to TRBD1. CDR1 is GTSNPN and CDR2 is SVGIG in the germline V gene (reference sequence). The CDR3 extends over 16 amino acids. CDR3 nucleotide sequence: TGTGCCTGGCAACCCCTAAAACCGGGACAGGGTCCCGCCCGACTCTTC. As protein: CAWQPLKPGQGPARLF.